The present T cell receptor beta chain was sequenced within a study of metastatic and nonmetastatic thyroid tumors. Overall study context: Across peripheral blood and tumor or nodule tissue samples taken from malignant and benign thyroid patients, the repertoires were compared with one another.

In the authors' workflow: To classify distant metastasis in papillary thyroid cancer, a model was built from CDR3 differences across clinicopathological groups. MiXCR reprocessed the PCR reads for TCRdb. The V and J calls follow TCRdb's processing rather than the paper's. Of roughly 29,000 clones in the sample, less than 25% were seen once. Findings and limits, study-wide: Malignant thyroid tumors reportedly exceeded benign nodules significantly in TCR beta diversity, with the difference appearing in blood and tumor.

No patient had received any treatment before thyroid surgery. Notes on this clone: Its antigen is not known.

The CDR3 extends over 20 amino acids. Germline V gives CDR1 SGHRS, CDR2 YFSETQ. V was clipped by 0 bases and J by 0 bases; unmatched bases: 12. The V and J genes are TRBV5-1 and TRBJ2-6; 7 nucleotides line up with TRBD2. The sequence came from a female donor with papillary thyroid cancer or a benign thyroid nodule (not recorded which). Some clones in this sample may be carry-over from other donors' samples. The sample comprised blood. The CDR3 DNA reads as TGCGCCAGCAGCTTGGACCCCACGGGGGGACTCTCCTCTGGGGCCAACGTCCTGACTTTC. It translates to CASSLDPTGGLSSGANVLTF.